The next 22 T cell receptor beta chains were all read from a single sample in a study of shared clonotypes between healthy human individuals. Sequencing used immunoSEQ multiplex PCR; TCRdb keeps in-frame clones, though not all of them. The data hold 1.5 million to 1.9 million clones, with 95% to 99% observed a single time. Source material: naive CD4+ T cells sorted from blood. The sample's subset: CD45RA+ positively selected. Receptors originate from a man under 40 in good health.

V and J are TRBV6-1 and TRBJ2-1, with D unclear. V lost 4 bases, J lost 8 bases, and 9 bases lay in between. CDR3 length: 12 amino acids. Germline loops: CDR1 MNHNS, CDR2 SASEGT. The CDR3 protein is CASSALSYEQFF. The CDR3, as DNA: TGTGCCAGCAGTGCTCTCTCTTATGAGCAGTTCTTC.

The chain uses TRBV5-1 and TRBJ2-7; possibly TRBD1 or TRBD2 for D (5 bases each). V was pared by 4 bases and J by 0 bases, with 20 bases between. The V gene's germline CDR1 is SGHRS and CDR2 YFSETQ. The CDR3 runs to 17 residues. CDR3 amino acids: CASSRIKGTVSSYEQYF. In nucleotides, the CDR3 is TGCGCCAGCAGCCGGATAAAGGGGACGGTGAGCTCCTACGAGCAGTACTTC.

V usage is TRBV9 and J usage is TRBJ2-1; TRBD2 matches 7 bases. CDR1 SGDLS and CDR2 YYNGEE come from the germline V gene. V lost 2 bases, J lost 6 bases, and 8 bases stayed unmatched. The CDR3 consists of 15 residues. The DNA for the CDR3 is TGTGCCAGCAGCGTCGGCCCTAGCGGTGGCAATGAGCAGTTCTTC. It codes for CASSVGPSGGNEQFF.

The rearrangement links TRBV5-4 to TRBJ1-4; D is unresolved. The germline CDR1 and CDR2 sequences are SGHNT and YYREEE (reference sequence). The CDR3 is 14 amino acids. V gave up 4 bases and J gave up 4 bases, with 11 bases separating them. The CDR3 here is CASSPRWNNEKLFF. DNA for the CDR3: TGTGCCAGCAGCCCCCGGTGGAATAATGAAAAACTGTTTTTT.

The chain joins TRBV4-1 to TRBJ2-2; the D gene is possibly TRBD1 (6 bases). The CDR3 contains 17 residues. V was trimmed by 0 bases and J by 0 bases, leaving 11 bases between them. Germline CDR1 is MGHRA and CDR2 is YSYEKL. CDR3 protein: CASSQDDGTTNTGELFF. In DNA form, the CDR3 reads TGCGCCAGCAGCCAAGATGACGGGACAACGAACACCGGGGAGCTGTTTTTT.

This rearrangement joins TRBV6-1 to TRBJ2-7; possibly TRBD2 for D (5 bases). Germline V CDR1 and CDR2: MNHNS, SASEGT. This CDR3 contains 16 residues. Trimming took 2 bases from V and 1 from J, leaving 15 bases between them. The CDR3 here is CASSESTSKTSYEQYF. In DNA, the CDR3 is TGTGCCAGCAGTGAATCCACTAGTAAAACTTCCTACGAGCAGTACTTC.

This clone appeared once. The chain uses TRBV13 and TRBJ1-1; D not resolved. The germline gives CDR1 PRHDT, CDR2 FYEKMQ (reference sequence). The V end was cut by 3 bases, the J end by 12 bases, with 11 bases between. This CDR3 comprises 11 residues. This CDR3 reads CASSLDRDPFF. The CDR3 coding sequence is TGTGCCAGCAGCTTGGACCGTGATCCTTTCTTT.

In DNA form, the CDR3 reads TGCGCCAGCAGCTGGGTGTCCACCGGGGAGCTGTTTTTT. It codes for CASSWVSTGELFF. The genes are TRBV5-1 and TRBJ2-2, with D hard to call. The CDR3 loop spans 13 amino acids. Trimming cost V 3 bases and J 4 bases, with 7 bases left between them. The germline gives CDR1 SGHRS, CDR2 YFSETQ. Full variable domain (missing parts from reference TRBV5-1 and TRBJ2-2): KAGVTQTPRYLIKTRGQQVTLSCSPISGHRSVSWYQQTPGQGLQFLFEYFSETQRNKGNFPGRFSGRQFSNSRSEMNVSTLELGDSALYLCASSWVSTGELFFGEGSRLTVL.

V and J are TRBV5-6 and TRBJ1-5; 9 bases agree with TRBD1. V lost 5 bases to trimming and J lost 0 bases; unmatched junction nucleotides: 15. The CDR3 covers 19 residues. The germline V gene encodes CDR1 SGHDT and CDR2 YYEEEE. The CDR3 here is CASSSYHGTGILSNQPQHF. CDR3 nucleotide sequence: TGTGCCAGCAGTTCCTACCACGGGACAGGGATCCTTAGCAATCAGCCCCAGCATTTT.

The chain joins TRBV18 to TRBJ1-1; D unresolved. Looked up from germline, CDR1 is KGHSH and CDR2 is LQKENI. Trimming pared 4 bases from V and 1 base from J, leaving 7 bases between. This CDR3 has 13 amino acids. CDR3 nucleotide sequence: TGTGCCAGCTCACAGGAAGAGAACACTGAAGCTTTCTTT. It is translated as CASSQEENTEAFF. Full variable domain (rest looked up from reference TRBV18 and TRBJ1-1): NAGVMQNPRHLVRRRGQEARLRCSPMKGHSHVYWYRQLPEEGLKFMVYLQKENIIDESGMPKERFSAEFPKEGPSILRIQQVVRGDSAAYFCASSQEENTEAFFGQGTRLTVV.

This sequence joins TRBV5-1 and TRBJ2-5; D is perhaps TRBD1 (6 bases). The J call is uncertain, as TRBJ2-7 better fits the DNA end. CDR3 length equals 15 residues. CDR1 and CDR2 from the germline V gene are SGHRS and YFSETQ. CDR3 loop: CASSSAGASSYEQYF. The CDR3 DNA is TGCGCCAGCAGCTCGGCAGGGGCAAGCTCCTACGAGCAGTACTTC.

The chain combines TRBV6-6 with TRBJ1-5, with 7 nucleotides matching TRBD1. V dropped 7 bases and J dropped 7; count of bases not matched to a gene: 4. Germline loops: CDR1 MNHNY, CDR2 SVGAGI (reference sequence). The CDR3 covers 12 residues. The CDR3 loop reads CASNTGEQPQHF. The CDR3 DNA sequence: TGTGCCAGCAACACAGGGGAACAGCCCCAGCATTTT.

The chain employs TRBV28 and TRBJ2-7; the match to TRBD1 covers 12 bases. This CDR3 is 16 amino acids long. V lost 1 base to trimming and J lost 4 bases; unmatched junction nucleotides: 5. CDR1 MDHEN and CDR2 SYDVKM come from the germline V gene. The CDR3 sequence is CASSLFGTGGGYEQYF. CDR3 sequence (DNA): TGTGCCAGCAGTTTATTCGGGACAGGGGGCGGGTACGAGCAGTACTTC. Full variable domain (remainder filled in from reference TRBV28 and TRBJ2-7): DVKVTQSSRYLVKRTGEKVFLECVQDMDHENMFWYRQDPGLGLRLIYFSYDVKMKEKGDIPEGYSVSREKKERFSLILESASTNQTSMYLCASSLFGTGGGYEQYFGPGTRLTVT.

The DNA of the CDR3 is TGTGCCAGCAGTGAATTCAGGGGCAGAAGTAGAGGCTACACCTTC. Protein product: CASSEFRGRSRGYTF. The rearrangement links TRBV25-1 to TRBJ1-2, with a tentative D call TRBD1 (6 bases). The CDR3 is 15 residues long. Germline values: CDR1 MGHDK, CDR2 SYGVNS. The V gene lost 1 base and the J gene lost 8 bases, with 17 bases spanning the gap.

V gene TRBV29-1 combines with J gene TRBJ2-1; perhaps TRBD2 as D (6 bases). The CDR3 runs to 16 residues. Germline CDR1 SQVTM, CDR2 ANQGSEA. Trimming removed 4 bases at V and 4 bases at J, with 20 bases between. CDR3 sequence: CSVGGRLALNYNEQFF. The CDR3 nucleotides read TGCAGCGTTGGGGGCAGGCTAGCGCTAAATTACAATGAGCAGTTCTTC.

V and J are TRBV4-2 and TRBJ2-7; no firm D call. CDR1 and CDR2 (germline): LGHNA, YNFKEQ. V was shortened by 4 bases and J by 2 bases, with 6 bases between the two germline ends. This CDR3 comprises 12 residues. CDR3 loop: CASSPKPYEQYF. CDR3 bases: TGTGCCAGCAGCCCTAAACCCTACGAGCAGTACTTC.

The chain couples TRBV6-1 to TRBJ1-5; D is undetermined. V gave up 6 bases and J gave up 1 base, with 13 bases separating them. This CDR3 has 15 residues. In germline, CDR1 is MNHNS, CDR2 SASEGT. CDR3 DNA sequence: TGTGCCAGCAGCGAATGGAGACTCAGCAATCAGCCCCAGCATTTT. Translating gives CASSEWRLSNQPQHF.

The count of this clone is one. The chain uses TRBV6-6 and TRBJ2-1, with 8 bases that match TRBD2. The length of the CDR3 is 13 residues. Germline V gene lookup returns CDR1 MNHNY and CDR2 SVGAGI (reference sequence). The ends lost 7 bases at V and 6 bases at J; junction bases unmatched: 5. CDR3 in amino acids: CASTGRVINEQFF. As DNA, the CDR3 is TGTGCCAGCACCGGGAGGGTGATCAATGAGCAGTTCTTC.

With respect to this clone: Other nucleotide sequences in the sample specify the same CDR3. V usage is TRBV5-4 and J usage is TRBJ2-3; no firm D call. V lost 3 bases to trimming and J lost 2 bases, with 4 bases between them. CDR3 length: 12 amino acids. Germline V gives CDR1 SGHNT, CDR2 YYREEE (reference sequence). Written as DNA, the CDR3 is TGTGCCAGCAGCTCCAACACAGATACGCAGTATTTT. Residues: CASSSNTDTQYF.

This sequence joins TRBV5-1 and TRBJ2-2; TRBD1 aligns across 8 bases. Germline CDR1 reads SGHRS; CDR2 reads YFSETQ. The ends lost 6 bases at V and 1 base at J; junction bases unmatched: 2. CDR3 length equals 14 residues. CDR3 amino acids: CASTGTGNTGELFF. CDR3 coding DNA: TGCGCCAGCACCGGGACAGGGAACACCGGGGAGCTGTTTTTT.

The sample holds one count of this clone. This sequence joins TRBV6-4 and TRBJ2-1, with a weak D call TRBD2 (5 bases). Looked up from germline, CDR1 is MRHNA and CDR2 is SNTAGT. The length of the CDR3 is 12 residues. V was pared by 0 bases and J by 13 bases, with 10 bases between. The CDR3 DNA is TGTGCCAGCAGTGACTCTGGCGGGCCCCAGTTCTTC. It is translated as CASSDSGGPQFF.

The J gene is TRBJ2-1, the V gene TRBV7-3; D is unclear. The CDR3 contains 12 residues. CDR1 and CDR2 (germline): SGHTA, FQGTGA. V lost 0 bases and J 15 bases, leaving 12 bases between the germline ends. CDR3 sequence (DNA): TGTGCCAGCAGCTTAACCGGCGAGGCTTTGTTCTTC. Amino acids: CASSLTGEALFF.